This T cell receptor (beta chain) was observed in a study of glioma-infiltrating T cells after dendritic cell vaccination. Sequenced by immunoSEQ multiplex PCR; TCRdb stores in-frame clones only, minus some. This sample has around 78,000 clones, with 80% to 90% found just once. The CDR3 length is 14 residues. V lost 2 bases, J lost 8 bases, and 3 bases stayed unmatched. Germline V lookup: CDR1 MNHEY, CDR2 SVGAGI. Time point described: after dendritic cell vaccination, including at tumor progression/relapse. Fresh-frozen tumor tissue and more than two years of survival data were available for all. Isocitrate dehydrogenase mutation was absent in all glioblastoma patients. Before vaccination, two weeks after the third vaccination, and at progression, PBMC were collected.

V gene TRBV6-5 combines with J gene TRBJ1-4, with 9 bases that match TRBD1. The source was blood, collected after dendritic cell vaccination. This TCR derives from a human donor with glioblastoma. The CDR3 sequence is CASSYDRGEEKLFF. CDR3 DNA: TGTGCCAGCAGTTACGACAGGGGGGAAGAAAAACTGTTTTTT.